The 21 T cell receptor beta chains below were found in one sample sequenced in a study of blood T cell repertoires in COVID-19. Here immunoSEQ multiplex PCR was the method, and the copy in TCRdb shows in-frame clones only, minus some. The sample contains approximately 250,000 clones, almost 85% of which appear only once. The specimen was PBMCs or T cells enriched from blood (not recorded which). The source is a woman aged 45-65 years with acute COVID-19.

This chain uses TRBV6-5 with TRBJ1-2, with D possibly TRBD1 on 6 matching bases. Trimming took 5 bases from V and 2 from J, leaving 15 bases between them. This CDR3 has 15 amino acids. Looked up from germline, CDR1 is MNHEY and CDR2 is SVGAGI. This CDR3 reads CASSNYRDRNYGYTF. Written as DNA, the CDR3 is TGTGCCAGCAGTAACTACAGGGACCGGAACTATGGCTACACCTTC.

This clone appeared once. The J gene is TRBJ1-2, the V gene TRBV6-5; a possible D gene is TRBD1 (5 bases). CDR1 and CDR2 from the germline V gene are MNHEY and SVGAGI. The V and J ends lost 8 bases and 5 bases respectively, with 18 bases between them. The CDR3 runs 14 residues. CDR3 amino acids: CASWYGGDPYGYTF. The CDR3 bases are TGTGCCAGCTGGTACGGGGGGGATCCATATGGCTACACCTTC.

This chain joins TRBV6-5 and TRBJ1-3; D unclear. V dropped 5 bases and J dropped 4 bases, with 9 bases sitting between them. Germline V gives CDR1 MNHEY, CDR2 SVGAGI. The length of the CDR3 is 13 residues. The DNA of the CDR3 is TGTGCCAGCAGTCGGTCAACGGGAAACACCATATATTTT. Its protein is CASSRSTGNTIYF.

This chain joins TRBV11-2 and TRBJ2-7; weak D call: TRBD1 (6 bases). The germline gives CDR1 SGHAT, CDR2 FQNNGV. V lost 0 bases and J lost 6, with 9 bases in between. The CDR3 sequence is 13 residues long. The CDR3 is CASSLENRVEQYF. The CDR3 coding sequence is TGTGCCAGCAGCTTAGAGAACAGGGTCGAGCAGTACTTC.

This chain uses TRBV2 with TRBJ1-2; TRBD1 might be the D (5 bases). Germline CDR1 and CDR2: SNHLY and FYNNEI. Trimming left V 3 bases short and J 4 bases short, with 21 bases between. The CDR3 has 17 residues. CDR3 nucleotides: TGTGCCAGCAGTGAGGGTCAGGGCGACCGAATAGGCTATGGCTACACCTTC. It yields the protein CASSEGQGDRIGYGYTF.

This clone turned up a few times. V gene TRBV18 combines with J gene TRBJ1-1; 11 bases map to TRBD1. The germline CDR1 and CDR2 sequences are KGHSH and LQKENI. Trimming at V came to 3 bases and at J to 1 base, leaving 4 bases not matched to a gene. The CDR3 contains 16 residues. DNA of the CDR3: TGTGCCAGCTCACCGACGGACAGGGGGCCGAACACTGAAGCTTTCTTT. This sequence encodes CASSPTDRGPNTEAFF.

The V and J genes are TRBV21-1 and TRBJ2-1; TRBD1 is taken as the D call from the table, unchecked against the DNA. TRBV21-1 is a known pseudogene. The CDR3 has 17 residues. In DNA form, the CDR3 reads TGTGCCAGCAGCATCTTAACGACAGACTGCTCCTACAATGAGCAGTTCTTC. Amino acid sequence: CASSILTTDCSYNEQFF.

The chain employs TRBV7-3 and TRBJ2-3, with 9 positions matching TRBD1. Looked up from germline, CDR1 is SGHTA and CDR2 is FQGTGA. V shed 5 bases and J 5 bases; nucleotides not matched to a gene: 8. The CDR3 sequence is 15 residues long. The CDR3 nucleotides read TGTGCCAGCAGCCCACAGGGGGCGCATCAAGATACGCAGTATTTT. Translation gives CASSPQGAHQDTQYF.

The chain has TRBV7-2 and TRBJ2-7; 9 bases fit TRBD1. V trimming: 5 bases; J trimming: 4 bases; junction bases outside the gene matches: 12. This CDR3 has 16 residues. Germline assignment: CDR1 SGHTA and CDR2 FQGNSA. The CDR3 is CASSPRRGTGRYEQYF. The CDR3 region has the DNA TGTGCCAGCAGCCCTAGAAGGGGGACAGGGAGATACGAGCAGTACTTC.

The V call is TRBV6-5, the J call TRBJ1-2; D is ambiguous. This CDR3 has 13 amino acids. Germline V CDR1 and CDR2: MNHEY, SVGAGI. Between the trimmed V and J ends, which lost 6 bases and 2 bases, there was a span of 10 bases. CDR3 DNA: TGTGCCAGCAGCCGCCCCGAGAACTATGGCTACACCTTC. Its translation: CASSRPENYGYTF.

The rearrangement joins TRBV19 to TRBJ1-5, with TRBD1 identical over 8 bases. Germline values: CDR1 LNHDA, CDR2 SQIVND (reference sequence). The CDR3 is made up of 16 amino acids. The J segment lost 5 bases and the V segment lost 4 bases, leaving 10 bases of the junction unmatched. This CDR3 reads CASSRGWQGADQPQHF. The CDR3 DNA is TGTGCCAGTAGTAGAGGGTGGCAGGGGGCCGATCAGCCCCAGCATTTT.

The chain recombines TRBV30 with TRBJ2-7; 8 bases agree with TRBD2. The CDR3 extends over 13 amino acids. In germline, CDR1 is GTSNPN, CDR2 SVGIG (reference sequence). Germline trimming cut 3 bases from V and 6 bases from J; bases unmatched to any gene: 7. CDR3 bases: TGTGCCTGGAGCAACGGGGGGGCGGGCGAGCAGTACTTC. This encodes CAWSNGGAGEQYF.

The chain carries TRBV7-8 and TRBJ2-1; 8 bases are a match to TRBD2. Trimming removed 4 bases from V and 5 bases from J; junction bases left unmatched: 16. The CDR3 runs 18 residues. Germline loops: CDR1 SGHVS, CDR2 FQNEAQ. The CDR3: CASSYGTRRRGGDNEQFF. In nucleotides, the CDR3 is TGTGCCAGCAGCTACGGGACTAGAAGGCGAGGGGGAGACAATGAGCAGTTCTTC.

This chain joins TRBV27 and TRBJ1-2, with D maybe TRBD1 (5 bases). The V end was cut by 6 bases, the J end by 8 bases, with 16 bases between. The CDR3 runs to 13 residues. Germline CDR1 MNHEY, CDR2 SMNVEV (reference sequence). The CDR3 here is CASRLAGWGGYTF. CDR3 coding DNA: TGTGCCAGCAGACTAGCGGGTTGGGGGGGCTACACCTTC.

V usage is TRBV7-2 and J usage is TRBJ2-3, with TRBD2 matching 9 bases. Germline V lookup: CDR1 SGHTA, CDR2 FQGNSA. This CDR3 spans 17 amino acids. V was clipped by 4 bases and J by 1 base; unmatched bases: 9. In DNA, the CDR3 is TGTGCCAGCAGCTCGAACCTAGCGGGGCTCGGCACAGATACGCAGTATTTT. Protein product: CASSSNLAGLGTDTQYF. Supplemented by reference TRBV7-2 and TRBJ2-3, the full variable domain reads GAGVSQSPSNKVTEKGKDVELRCDPISGHTALYWYRQSLGQGLEFLIYFQGNSAPDKSGLPSDRFSAERTGGSVSTLTIQRTQQEDSAVYLCASSSNLAGLGTDTQYFGPGTRLTVL.

The V call is TRBV7-8, the J call TRBJ1-5; the match to TRBD1 covers 7 bases. This CDR3 has 16 residues. The germline V gene encodes CDR1 SGHVS and CDR2 FQNEAQ. V lost 4 bases, J lost 3 bases, and 9 bases stayed unmatched. CDR3 nucleotide sequence: TGTGCCAGCAGCTCCTACCTAGGGACAGTCAATCAGCCCCAGCATTTT. This codes for CASSSYLGTVNQPQHF.

This clone was seen more than once but under ten times. The rearrangement joins TRBV5-1 to TRBJ1-1, with TRBD1 as a possible D gene (5 bases). CDR1 SGHRS and CDR2 YFSETQ come from the germline V gene. V lost 4 bases to trimming and J lost 3 bases, with 13 bases between them. This CDR3 spans 14 amino acids. CDR3 bases: TGCGCCAGCAGCCTCGGAGGGGACCACACTGAAGCTTTCTTT. Translated, it gives CASSLGGDHTEAFF. The whole variable domain, filled in from reference TRBV5-1 and TRBJ1-1, reads KAGVTQTPRYLIKTRGQQVTLSCSPISGHRSVSWYQQTPGQGLQFLFEYFSETQRNKGNFPGRFSGRQFSNSRSEMNVSTLELGDSALYLCASSLGGDHTEAFFGQGTRLTVV.

The rearrangement joins TRBV29-1 to TRBJ1-4; the D is unclear. With 4 bases removed from V and 3 bases from J, the gap between germline ends came to 15 bases. The CDR3 is made up of 15 amino acids. The V gene's germline CDR1 is SQVTM and CDR2 ANQGSEA. CDR3 in amino acids: CSVAARAGANEKLFF. CDR3 nucleotides: TGCAGCGTTGCGGCTCGGGCGGGAGCTAATGAAAAACTGTTTTTT.

The CDR3: CASSLRGGDGYGYTF. The CDR3 nucleotides read TGTGCCAGCAGCTTGCGGGGAGGGGACGGCTATGGCTACACCTTC. V usage is TRBV11-2 and J usage is TRBJ1-2; D perhaps matches TRBD1 (5 bases). CDR1 is SGHAT, CDR2 FQNNGV, per germline. V was clipped by 3 bases and J by 4 bases, with 15 bases between them. This CDR3 contains 15 residues.

As for this clone: A read error may account for a junction end that differs from germline. The chain combines TRBV12-3 or TRBV12-4 with TRBJ2-2; maybe TRBD1 (5 bases). The CDR3 contains 13 residues. The CDR3 DNA is TGTGCCAGCAGCTTAGGGGCAGCCGGGGAGCTGTTTTTT. It specifies CASSLGAAGELFF.

On this clone itself: This same CDR3 is encoded by further DNA sequences in the sample. The chain employs TRBV14 and TRBJ1-1; no clear D. V lost 6 bases and J 0 bases, leaving 8 bases between the germline ends. The CDR3 loop spans 13 amino acids. Germline V CDR1 and CDR2: SGHDN, FVKESK. The CDR3 region is CASSLTVNTEAFF. The CDR3 coding sequence is TGTGCCAGCAGTCTCACGGTGAACACTGAAGCTTTCTTT.